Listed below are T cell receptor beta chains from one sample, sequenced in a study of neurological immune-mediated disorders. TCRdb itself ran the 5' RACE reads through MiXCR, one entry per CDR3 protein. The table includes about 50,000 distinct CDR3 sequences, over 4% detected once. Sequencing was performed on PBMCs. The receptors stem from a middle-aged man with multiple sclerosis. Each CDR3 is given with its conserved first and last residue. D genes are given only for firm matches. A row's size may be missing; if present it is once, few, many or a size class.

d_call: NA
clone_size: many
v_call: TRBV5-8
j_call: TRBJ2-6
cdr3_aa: CASSFGSRGANVLTF
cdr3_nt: TGTGCCAGCAGCTTCGGGAGTCGAGGGGCCAACGTCCTGACTTTC

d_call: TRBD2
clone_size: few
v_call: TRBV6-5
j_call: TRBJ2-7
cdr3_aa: CASSYGEGTEQYF
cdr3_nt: TGTGCCAGCAGTTACGGGGAGGGGACCGAGCAGTACTTC

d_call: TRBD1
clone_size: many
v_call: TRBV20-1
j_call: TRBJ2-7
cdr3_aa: CSAGRGQGGEQYF
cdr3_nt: TGCAGTGCGGGGCGGGGACAGGGTGGAGAGCAGTACTTC

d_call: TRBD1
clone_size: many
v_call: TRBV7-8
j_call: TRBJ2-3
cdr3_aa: CASSSTGGADTQYF
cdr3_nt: TGTGCCAGCAGCTCAACAGGGGGCGCAGATACGCAGTATTTT

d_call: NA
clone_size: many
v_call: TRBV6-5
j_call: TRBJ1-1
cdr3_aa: CASSYSTNTEAFF
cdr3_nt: TGTGCCAGCAGTTACTCTACGAACACTGAAGCTTTCTTT

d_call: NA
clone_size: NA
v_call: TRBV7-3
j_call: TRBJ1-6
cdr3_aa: CASSLAGDNSPLNF
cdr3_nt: TGTGCCAGCAGCTTGGCGGGAGATAATTCACCCCTCAACTTT

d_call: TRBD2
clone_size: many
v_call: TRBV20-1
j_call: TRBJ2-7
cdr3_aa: CSARYGTSGSNEQYF
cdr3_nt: TGCAGTGCTAGATATGGGACTAGCGGGAGCAACGAGCAGTACTTC

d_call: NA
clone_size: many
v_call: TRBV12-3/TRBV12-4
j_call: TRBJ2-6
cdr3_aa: CASSPGRSGANVLTF
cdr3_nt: TGTGCCAGCAGTCCGGGGCGCTCTGGGGCCAACGTCCTGACTTTC

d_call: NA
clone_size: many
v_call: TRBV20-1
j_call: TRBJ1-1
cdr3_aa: CSARRSWANTEAFF
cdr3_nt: TGCAGTGCTAGGAGGAGCTGGGCGAACACTGAAGCTTTCTTT

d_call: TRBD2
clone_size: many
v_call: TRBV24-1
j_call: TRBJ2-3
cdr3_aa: CATSDPIGTSGGVDTQYF
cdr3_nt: TGTGCCACCAGTGACCCTATAGGGACTAGCGGCGGGGTAGATACGCAGTATTTT

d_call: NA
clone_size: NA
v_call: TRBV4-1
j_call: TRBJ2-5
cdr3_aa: CASSPFWTSQETQYF
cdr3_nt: TGCGCCAGCAGCCCATTTTGGACTTCTCAAGAGACCCAGTACTTC

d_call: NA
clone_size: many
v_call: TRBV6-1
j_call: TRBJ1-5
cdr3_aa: CASSEYPGGIIKPQHF
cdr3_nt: TGTGCCAGCAGTGAATATCCGGGGGGAATCATCAAGCCCCAGCATTTT

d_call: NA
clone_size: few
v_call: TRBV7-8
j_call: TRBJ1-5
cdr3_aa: CASSFQTGTSNQPQHF
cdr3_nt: TGTGCCAGCAGCTTCCAAACAGGTACTAGCAATCAGCCCCAGCATTTT

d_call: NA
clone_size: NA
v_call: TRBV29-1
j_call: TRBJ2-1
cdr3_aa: CSVEDPRGGNEQFF
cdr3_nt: TGCAGCGTTGAAGATCCCCGGGGAGGCAATGAGCAGTTCTTC

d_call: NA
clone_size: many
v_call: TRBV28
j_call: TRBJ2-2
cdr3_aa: CASWGDANTGELFF
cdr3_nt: TGTGCCAGCTGGGGGGACGCGAACACCGGGGAGCTGTTTTTT

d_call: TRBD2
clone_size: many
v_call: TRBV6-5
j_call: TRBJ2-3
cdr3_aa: CASRGSSGGLDTQYF
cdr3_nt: TGTGCCAGCAGGGGCTCTAGCGGGGGCTTAGATACGCAGTATTTT

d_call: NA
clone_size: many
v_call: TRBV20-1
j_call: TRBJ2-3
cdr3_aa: CSARHGPGTDTQYF
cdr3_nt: TGCAGTGCACGTCACGGCCCAGGCACAGATACGCAGTATTTT

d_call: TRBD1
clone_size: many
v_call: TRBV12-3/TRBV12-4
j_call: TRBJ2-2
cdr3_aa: CASSSQGARKNTGELFF
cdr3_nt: TGTGCCAGCAGCTCCCAGGGGGCGCGTAAGAACACCGGGGAGCTGTTTTTT

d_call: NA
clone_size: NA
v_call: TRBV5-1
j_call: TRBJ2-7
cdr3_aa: CASSLSRDGDYEQYF
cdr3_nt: TGCGCCAGCAGCTTGAGTCGGGACGGAGACTACGAGCAGTACTTC

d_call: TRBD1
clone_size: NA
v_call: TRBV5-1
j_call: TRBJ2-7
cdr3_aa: CASSLGTGYEQYF
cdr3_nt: TGCGCCAGCAGCTTAGGGACAGGCTACGAGCAGTACTTC

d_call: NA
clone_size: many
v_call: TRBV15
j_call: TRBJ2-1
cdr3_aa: CATSRVVQGGYNEQFF
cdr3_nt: TGTGCCACCAGCAGAGTCGTACAGGGAGGATACAATGAGCAGTTCTTC

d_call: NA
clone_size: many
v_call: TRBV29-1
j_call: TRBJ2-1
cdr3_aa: CSPPTRVNEGNEQFF
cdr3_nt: TGCAGCCCTCCCACGAGGGTTAATGAGGGGAATGAGCAGTTCTTC

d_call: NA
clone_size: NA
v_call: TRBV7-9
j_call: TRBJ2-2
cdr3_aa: CASSLPSAANTGELFF
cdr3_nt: TGTGCCAGCAGCTTGCCATCAGCGGCGAACACCGGGGAGCTGTTTTTT

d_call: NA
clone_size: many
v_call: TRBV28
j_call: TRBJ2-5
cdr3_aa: CASTLEETQYF
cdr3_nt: TGTGCCAGCACCCTAGAAGAGACCCAGTACTTC

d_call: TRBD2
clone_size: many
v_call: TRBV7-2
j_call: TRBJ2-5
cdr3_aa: CASSFVLAVQETQYF
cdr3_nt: TGTGCCAGCAGCTTCGTCCTAGCGGTCCAAGAGACCCAGTACTTC

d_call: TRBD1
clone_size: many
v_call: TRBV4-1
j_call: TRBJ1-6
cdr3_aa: CASSRVRDRGSPLHF
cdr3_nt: TGCGCCAGCAGCCGGGTCAGGGACAGGGGTTCACCCCTCCACTTT

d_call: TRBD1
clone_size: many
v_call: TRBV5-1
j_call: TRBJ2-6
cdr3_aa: CASSLARQGAIGSGANVLTF
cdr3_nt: TGCGCCAGCAGCTTGGCCCGGCAGGGGGCGATTGGCTCTGGGGCCAACGTCCTGACTTTC

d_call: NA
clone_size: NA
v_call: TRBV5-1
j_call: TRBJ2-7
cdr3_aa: CASSLAWMSYEQYF
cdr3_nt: TGCGCCAGCAGCTTGGCCTGGATGTCCTACGAGCAGTACTTC

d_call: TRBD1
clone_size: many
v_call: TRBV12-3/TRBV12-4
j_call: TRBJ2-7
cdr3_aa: CASRPRDRGSEQYF
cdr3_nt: TGTGCCAGCAGACCCCGGGACAGGGGTTCCGAGCAGTACTTC

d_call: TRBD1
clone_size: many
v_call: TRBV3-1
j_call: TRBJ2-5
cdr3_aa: CASSQDRVETQYF
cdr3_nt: TGTGCCAGCAGCCAGGACAGGGTAGAGACCCAGTACTTC

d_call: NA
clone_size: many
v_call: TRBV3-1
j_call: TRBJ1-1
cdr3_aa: CASSQERAGAFF
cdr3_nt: TGTGCCAGCAGCCAGGAGAGGGCAGGAGCTTTCTTT